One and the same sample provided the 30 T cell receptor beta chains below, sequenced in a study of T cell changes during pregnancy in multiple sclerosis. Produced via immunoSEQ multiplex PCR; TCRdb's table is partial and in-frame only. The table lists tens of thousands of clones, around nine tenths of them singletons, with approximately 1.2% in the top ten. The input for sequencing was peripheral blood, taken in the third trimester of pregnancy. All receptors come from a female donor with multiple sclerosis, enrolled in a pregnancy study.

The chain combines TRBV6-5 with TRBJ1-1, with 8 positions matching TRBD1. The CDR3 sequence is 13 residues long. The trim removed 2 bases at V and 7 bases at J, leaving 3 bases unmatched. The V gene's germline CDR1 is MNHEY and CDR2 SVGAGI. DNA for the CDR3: TGTGCCAGCAGTTACACACAGGGGGATGAAGCTTTCTTT. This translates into CASSYTQGDEAFF.

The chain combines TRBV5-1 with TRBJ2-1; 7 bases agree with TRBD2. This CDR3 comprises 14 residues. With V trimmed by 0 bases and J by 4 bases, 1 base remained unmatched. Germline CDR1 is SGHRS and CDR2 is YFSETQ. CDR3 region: CASSLGTSYNEQFF. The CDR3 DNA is TGCGCCAGCAGCTTGGGGACTAGTTACAATGAGCAGTTCTTC.

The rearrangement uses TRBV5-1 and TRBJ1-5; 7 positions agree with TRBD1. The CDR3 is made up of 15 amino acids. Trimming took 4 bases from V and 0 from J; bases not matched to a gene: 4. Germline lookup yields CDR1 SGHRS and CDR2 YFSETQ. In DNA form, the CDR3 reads TGCGCCAGCAGCCGAACAGGGGATAGCAATCAGCCCCAGCATTTT. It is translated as CASSRTGDSNQPQHF.

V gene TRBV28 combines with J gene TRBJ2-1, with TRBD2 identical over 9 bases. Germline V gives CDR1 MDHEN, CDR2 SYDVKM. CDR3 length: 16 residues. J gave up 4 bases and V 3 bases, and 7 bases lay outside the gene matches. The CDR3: CASSFGGRDYYNEQFF. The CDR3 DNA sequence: TGTGCCAGCAGTTTTGGCGGGAGGGACTATTACAATGAGCAGTTCTTC.

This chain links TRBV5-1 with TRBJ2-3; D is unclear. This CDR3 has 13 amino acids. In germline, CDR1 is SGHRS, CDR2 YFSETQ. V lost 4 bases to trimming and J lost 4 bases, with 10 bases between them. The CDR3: CASSPRWSDTQYF. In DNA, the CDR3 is TGCGCCAGCAGCCCCCGGTGGTCAGATACGCAGTATTTT.

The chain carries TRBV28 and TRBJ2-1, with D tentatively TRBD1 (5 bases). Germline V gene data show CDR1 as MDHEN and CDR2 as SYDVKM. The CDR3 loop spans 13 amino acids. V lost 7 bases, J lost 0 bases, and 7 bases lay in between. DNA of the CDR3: TGTGCCAGCACAGACAGCTCCTACAATGAGCAGTTCTTC. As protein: CASTDSSYNEQFF.

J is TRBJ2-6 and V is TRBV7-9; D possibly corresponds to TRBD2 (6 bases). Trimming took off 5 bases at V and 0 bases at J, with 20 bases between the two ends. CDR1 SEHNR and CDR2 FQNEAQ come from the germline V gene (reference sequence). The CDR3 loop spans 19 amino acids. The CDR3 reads CASSPGTRGGDSGANVLTF. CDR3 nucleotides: TGTGCCAGCAGCCCCGGGACTCGTGGCGGGGACTCTGGGGCCAACGTCCTGACTTTC.

The CDR3, as DNA: TGTGCCAGCAGTGAAGCGACTAGCGGCTACGAGCAGTACTTC. It translates to CASSEATSGYEQYF. V is TRBV2 and J is TRBJ2-7; TRBD2 aligns across 9 bases. The CDR3 totals 14 residues. The V gene's germline CDR1 is SNHLY and CDR2 FYNNEI. V trimming: 0 bases; J trimming: 3 bases; junction bases outside the gene matches: 0.

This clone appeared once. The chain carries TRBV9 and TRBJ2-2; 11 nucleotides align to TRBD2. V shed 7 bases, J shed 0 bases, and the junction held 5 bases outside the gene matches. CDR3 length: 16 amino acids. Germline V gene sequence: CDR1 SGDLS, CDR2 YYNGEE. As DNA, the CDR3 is TGTGCCAGCTCGGTAGCGGGAGGGTCGAACACCGGGGAGCTGTTTTTT. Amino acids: CASSVAGGSNTGELFF.

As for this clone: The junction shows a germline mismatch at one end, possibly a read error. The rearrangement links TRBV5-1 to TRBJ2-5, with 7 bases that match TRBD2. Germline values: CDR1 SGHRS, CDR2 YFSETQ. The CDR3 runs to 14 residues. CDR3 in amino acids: CASSIGGGQGTQYF. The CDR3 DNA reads TGCGCCAGCAGTATTGGGGGGGGTCAAGGGACCCAGTACTTC.

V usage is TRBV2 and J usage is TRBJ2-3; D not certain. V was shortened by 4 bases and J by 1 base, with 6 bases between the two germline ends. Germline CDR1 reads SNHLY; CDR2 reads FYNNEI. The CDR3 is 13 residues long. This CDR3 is CASSVSGTDTQYF. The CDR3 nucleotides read TGTGCCAGCAGTGTCAGCGGCACAGATACGCAGTATTTT.

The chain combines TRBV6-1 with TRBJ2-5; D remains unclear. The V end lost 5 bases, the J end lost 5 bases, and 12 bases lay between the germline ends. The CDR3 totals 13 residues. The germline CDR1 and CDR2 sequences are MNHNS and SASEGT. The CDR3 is CASSPRGRETQYF. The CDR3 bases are TGTGCCAGCAGTCCTCGAGGTCGGGAGACCCAGTACTTC.

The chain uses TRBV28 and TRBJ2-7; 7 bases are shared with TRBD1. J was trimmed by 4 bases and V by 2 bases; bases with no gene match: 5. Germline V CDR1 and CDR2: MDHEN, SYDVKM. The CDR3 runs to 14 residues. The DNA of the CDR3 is TGTGCCAGCAGTTTACTGGGACAGACATACGAGCAGTACTTC. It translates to CASSLLGQTYEQYF.

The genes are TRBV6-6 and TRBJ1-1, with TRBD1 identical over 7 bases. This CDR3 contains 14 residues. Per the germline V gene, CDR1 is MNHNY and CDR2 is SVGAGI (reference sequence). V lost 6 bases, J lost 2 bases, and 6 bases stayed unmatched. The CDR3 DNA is TGTGCCAGCAGCACCGGGACAGAAAACACTGAAGCTTTCTTT. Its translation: CASSTGTENTEAFF.

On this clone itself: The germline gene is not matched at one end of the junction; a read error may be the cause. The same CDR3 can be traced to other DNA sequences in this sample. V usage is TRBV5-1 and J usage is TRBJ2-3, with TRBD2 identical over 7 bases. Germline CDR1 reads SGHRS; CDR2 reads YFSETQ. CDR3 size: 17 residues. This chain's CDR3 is CASSLVPSGQSTDTQYF. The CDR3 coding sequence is TGCGCCAGCAGCTTGGTTCCTAGCGGACAAAGCACGGATACGCAGTATTTT.

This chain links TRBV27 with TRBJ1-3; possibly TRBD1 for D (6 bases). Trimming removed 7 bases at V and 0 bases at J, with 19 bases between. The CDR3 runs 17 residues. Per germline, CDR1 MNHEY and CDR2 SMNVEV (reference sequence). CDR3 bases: TGTGCCAGCACTAACCCCCGGACAGAGAGCTCTGGAAACACCATATATTTT. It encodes CASTNPRTESSGNTIYF.

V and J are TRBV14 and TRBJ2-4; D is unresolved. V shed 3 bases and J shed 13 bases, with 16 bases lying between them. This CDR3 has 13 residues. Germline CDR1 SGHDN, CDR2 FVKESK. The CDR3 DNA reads TGTGCCAGCAGCCAGAGCAGGCATGCCCCCCAGTACTTC. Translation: CASSQSRHAPQYF.

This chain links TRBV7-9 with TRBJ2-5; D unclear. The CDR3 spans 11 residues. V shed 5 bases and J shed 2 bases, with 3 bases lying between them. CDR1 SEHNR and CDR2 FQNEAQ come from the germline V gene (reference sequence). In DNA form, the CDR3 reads TGTGCCAGCAGCCCTCAAGAGACCCAGTACTTC. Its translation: CASSPQETQYF.

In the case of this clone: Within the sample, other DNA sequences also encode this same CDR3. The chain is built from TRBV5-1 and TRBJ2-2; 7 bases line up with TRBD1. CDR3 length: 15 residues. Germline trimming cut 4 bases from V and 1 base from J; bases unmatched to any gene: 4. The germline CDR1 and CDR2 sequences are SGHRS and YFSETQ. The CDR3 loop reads CASSLRQGNTGELFF. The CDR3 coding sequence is TGCGCCAGCAGCCTCAGACAGGGGAACACCGGGGAGCTGTTTTTT. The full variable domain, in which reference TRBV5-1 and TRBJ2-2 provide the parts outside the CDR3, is KAGVTQTPRYLIKTRGQQVTLSCSPISGHRSVSWYQQTPGQGLQFLFEYFSETQRNKGNFPGRFSGRQFSNSRSEMNVSTLELGDSALYLCASSLRQGNTGELFFGEGSRLTVL.

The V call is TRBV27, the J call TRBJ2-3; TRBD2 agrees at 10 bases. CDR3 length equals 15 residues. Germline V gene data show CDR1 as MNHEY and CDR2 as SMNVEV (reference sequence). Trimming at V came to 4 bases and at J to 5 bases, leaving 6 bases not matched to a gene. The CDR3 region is CASSSPLAGEDTQYF. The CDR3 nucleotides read TGTGCCAGCAGTTCCCCGCTAGCGGGAGAAGATACGCAGTATTTT.

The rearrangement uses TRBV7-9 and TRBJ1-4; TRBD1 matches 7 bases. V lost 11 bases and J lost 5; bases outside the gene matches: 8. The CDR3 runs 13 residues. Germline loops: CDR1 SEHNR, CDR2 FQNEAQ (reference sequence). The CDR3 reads CAGADRTNEKLFF. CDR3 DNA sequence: TGTGCCGGGGCGGACAGGACCAATGAAAAACTGTTTTTT.

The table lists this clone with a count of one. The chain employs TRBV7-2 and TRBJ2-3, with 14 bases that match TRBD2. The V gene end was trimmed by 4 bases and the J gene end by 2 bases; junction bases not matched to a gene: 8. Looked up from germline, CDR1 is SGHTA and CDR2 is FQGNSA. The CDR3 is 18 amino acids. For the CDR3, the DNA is TGTGCCAGCAGCTCCAGACTAGCGGGAGGGCCTCACACAGATACGCAGTATTTT. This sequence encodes CASSSRLAGGPHTDTQYF.

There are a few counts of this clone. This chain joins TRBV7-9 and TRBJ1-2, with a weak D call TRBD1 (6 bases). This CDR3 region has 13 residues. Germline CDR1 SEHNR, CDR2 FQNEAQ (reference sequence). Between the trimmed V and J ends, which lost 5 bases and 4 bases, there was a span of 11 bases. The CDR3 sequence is CASSKDSLYGYTF. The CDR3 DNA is TGTGCCAGCAGCAAGGACAGCCTCTATGGCTACACCTTC.

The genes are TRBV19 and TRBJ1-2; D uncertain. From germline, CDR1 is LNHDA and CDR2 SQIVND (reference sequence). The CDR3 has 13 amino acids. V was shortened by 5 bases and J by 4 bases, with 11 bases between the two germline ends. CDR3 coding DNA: TGTGCCAGTAGTCCCGAGGGTGGCTATGGCTACACCTTC. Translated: CASSPEGGYGYTF.

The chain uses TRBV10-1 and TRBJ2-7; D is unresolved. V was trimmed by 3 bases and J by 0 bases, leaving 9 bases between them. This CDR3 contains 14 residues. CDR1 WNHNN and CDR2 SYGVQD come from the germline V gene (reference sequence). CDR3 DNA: TGCGCCAGCAGTGACACCTCGCGCTCCTACGAGCAGTACTTC. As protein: CASSDTSRSYEQYF.

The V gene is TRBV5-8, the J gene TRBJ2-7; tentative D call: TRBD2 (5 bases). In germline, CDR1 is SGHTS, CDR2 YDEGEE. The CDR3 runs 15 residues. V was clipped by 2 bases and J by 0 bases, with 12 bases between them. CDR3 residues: CASSFGLAGSYEQYF. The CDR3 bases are TGTGCCAGCAGCTTTGGTCTGGCGGGCTCCTACGAGCAGTACTTC.

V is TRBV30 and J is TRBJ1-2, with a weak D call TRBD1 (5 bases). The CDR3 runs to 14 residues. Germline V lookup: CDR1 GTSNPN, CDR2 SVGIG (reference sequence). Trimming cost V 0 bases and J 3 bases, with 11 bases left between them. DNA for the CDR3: TGTGCCTGGAGTGTATCCGGGGGGTACTATGGCTACACCTTC. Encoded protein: CAWSVSGGYYGYTF.

The CDR3 DNA reads TGTGCCAGCAGCACTGGGACAGCGGAGACCCAGTACTTC. Its protein is CASSTGTAETQYF. The chain uses TRBV21-1 and TRBJ2-5; the D call TRBD1 from the table was never checked on the DNA. TRBV21-1 is marked as a pseudogene. The CDR3 is 13 amino acids.

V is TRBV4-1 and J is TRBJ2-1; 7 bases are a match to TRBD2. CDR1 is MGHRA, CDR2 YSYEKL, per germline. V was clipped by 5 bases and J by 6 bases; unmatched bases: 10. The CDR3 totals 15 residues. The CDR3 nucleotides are TGCGCCAGCAGCGTAAGGGAGGGAGCCCCCAATGAGCAGTTCTTC. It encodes CASSVREGAPNEQFF.

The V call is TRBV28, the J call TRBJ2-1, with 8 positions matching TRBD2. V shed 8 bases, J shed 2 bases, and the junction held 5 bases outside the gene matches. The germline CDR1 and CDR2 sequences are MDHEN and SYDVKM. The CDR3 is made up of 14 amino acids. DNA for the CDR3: TGTGCCAGCTGGAGCGGGAGAACCTACAATGAGCAGTTCTTC. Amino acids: CASWSGRTYNEQFF. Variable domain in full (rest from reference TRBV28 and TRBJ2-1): DVKVTQSSRYLVKRTGEKVFLECVQDMDHENMFWYRQDPGLGLRLIYFSYDVKMKEKGDIPEGYSVSREKKERFSLILESASTNQTSMYLCASWSGRTYNEQFFGPGTRLTVL.